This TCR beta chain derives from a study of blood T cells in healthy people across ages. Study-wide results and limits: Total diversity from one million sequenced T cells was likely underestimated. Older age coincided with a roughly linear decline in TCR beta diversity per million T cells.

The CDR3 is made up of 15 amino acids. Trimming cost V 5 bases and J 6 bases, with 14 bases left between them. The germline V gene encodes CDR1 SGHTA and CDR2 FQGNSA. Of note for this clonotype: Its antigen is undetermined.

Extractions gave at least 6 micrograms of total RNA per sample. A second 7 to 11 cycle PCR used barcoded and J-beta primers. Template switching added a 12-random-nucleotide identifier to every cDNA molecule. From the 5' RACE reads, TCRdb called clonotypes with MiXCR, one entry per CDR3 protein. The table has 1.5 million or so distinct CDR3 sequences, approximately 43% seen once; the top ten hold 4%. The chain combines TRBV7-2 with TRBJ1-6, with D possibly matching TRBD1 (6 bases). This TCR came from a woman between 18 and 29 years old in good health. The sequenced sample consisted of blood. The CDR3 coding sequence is TGTGCCAGCAGCCCGTCCGGGACACCTAATTCACCCCTCCACTTT. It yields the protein CASSPSGTPNSPLHF.